This TCR beta chain came from a study of early T cells in non-severe SARS-CoV-2 infection. Turning to the study itself: Chains from this unsorted whole-blood bulk RNA could not be paired.

Ten or more counts support this clonotype. What it binds is not known. The TCR library protocol attached unique molecular identifiers to the individual cDNA molecules. TCRdb recomputed calls from the 5' RACE reads with MiXCR, one row per CDR3 protein. The repertoire consists of around 33,000 distinct CDR3 sequences, with nearly 6% occurring once and the leading ten covering 7.6%. Findings of the study overall: There was a bias toward anti-spike CD8 responses in VDJdb matching, which missed private and CD4 specificities.

CDR1 is SGHRS and CDR2 is YFSETQ in the germline V gene. The CDR3 contains 17 residues. With V trimmed by 6 bases and J by 0 bases, 12 bases remained unmatched. The TCR was taken from an adult who was a healthcare worker with PCR-confirmed SARS-CoV-2 infection or an uninfected control (not recorded which). Sample: whole blood. This chain uses TRBV5-1 with TRBJ2-7, with 10 bases fitting TRBD2. The DNA for the CDR3 is TGCGCCAGCACCCGCCGGGCTAGCGGGAGTAACTCCTACGAGCAGTACTTC. Encoded protein: CASTRRASGSNSYEQYF.